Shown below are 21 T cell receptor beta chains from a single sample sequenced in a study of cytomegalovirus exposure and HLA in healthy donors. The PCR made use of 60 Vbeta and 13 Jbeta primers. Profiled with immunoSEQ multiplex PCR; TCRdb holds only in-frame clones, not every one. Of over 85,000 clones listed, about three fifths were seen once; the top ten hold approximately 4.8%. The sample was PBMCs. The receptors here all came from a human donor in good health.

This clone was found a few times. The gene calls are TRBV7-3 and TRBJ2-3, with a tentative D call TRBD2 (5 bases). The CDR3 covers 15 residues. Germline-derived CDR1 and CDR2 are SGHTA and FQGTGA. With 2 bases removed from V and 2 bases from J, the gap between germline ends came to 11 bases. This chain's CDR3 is CASSLQPGSTDTQYF. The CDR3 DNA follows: TGTGCCAGCAGCTTACAACCGGGGTCCACAGATACGCAGTATTTT.

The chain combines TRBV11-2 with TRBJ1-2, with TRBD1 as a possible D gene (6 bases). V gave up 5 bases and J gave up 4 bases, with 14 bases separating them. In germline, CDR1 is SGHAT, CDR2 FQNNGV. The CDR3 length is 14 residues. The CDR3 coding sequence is TGTGCCAGCAGCGGACAGCTATCCGTCTATGGCTACACCTTC. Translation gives CASSGQLSVYGYTF.

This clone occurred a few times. DNA for the CDR3: TGTGCCAGCAGTTTATCGCGGCAGGGGTCGTACGAGCAGTACTTC. Residues: CASSLSRQGSYEQYF. The chain uses TRBV27 and TRBJ2-7, with D perhaps matching TRBD1 (6 bases). CDR3 length: 15 amino acids. CDR1 and CDR2 (germline): MNHEY, SMNVEV (reference sequence). The V end lost 0 bases, the J end lost 4 bases, and 13 bases lay between the germline ends.

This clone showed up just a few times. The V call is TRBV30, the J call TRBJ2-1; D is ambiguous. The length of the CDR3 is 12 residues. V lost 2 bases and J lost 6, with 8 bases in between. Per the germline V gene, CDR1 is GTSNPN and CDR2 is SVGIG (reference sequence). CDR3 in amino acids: CAWSTYGNEQFF. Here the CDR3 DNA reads TGTGCCTGGAGTACTTACGGCAATGAGCAGTTCTTC.

Here the CDR3 reads CSVVPLRLVREQFF. The CDR3 coding sequence is TGCAGCGTTGTTCCGCTAAGACTCGTACGTGAGCAGTTCTTC. The V and J genes are TRBV29-1 and TRBJ2-1; D unresolved. This CDR3 spans 14 amino acids. The V end was cut by 4 bases, the J end by 9 bases, with 19 bases between. Germline CDR1 and CDR2: SQVTM and ANQGSEA.

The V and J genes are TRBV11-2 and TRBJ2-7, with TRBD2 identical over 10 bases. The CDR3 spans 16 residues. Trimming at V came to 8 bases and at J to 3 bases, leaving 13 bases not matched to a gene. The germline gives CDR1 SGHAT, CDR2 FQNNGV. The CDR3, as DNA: TGTGCCAGCTCGTCCGGGAGCGGGAGGGCCCGCTACGAGCAGTACTTC. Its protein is CASSSGSGRARYEQYF.

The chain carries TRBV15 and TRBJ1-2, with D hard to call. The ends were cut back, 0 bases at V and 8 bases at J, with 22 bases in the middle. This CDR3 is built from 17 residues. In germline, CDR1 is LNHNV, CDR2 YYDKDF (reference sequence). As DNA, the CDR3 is TGTGCCACCAGCAGAGATTTTGGAACGGCGGCGGGTGGAGGCTACACCTTC. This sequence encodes CATSRDFGTAAGGGYTF.

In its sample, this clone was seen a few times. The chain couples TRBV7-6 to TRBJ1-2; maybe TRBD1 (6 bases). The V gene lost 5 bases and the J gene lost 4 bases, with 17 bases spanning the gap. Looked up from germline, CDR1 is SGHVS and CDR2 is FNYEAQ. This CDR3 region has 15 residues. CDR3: CASSPSLDSSYGYTF. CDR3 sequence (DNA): TGTGCCAGCAGCCCATCTTTGGACAGTTCCTATGGCTACACCTTC.

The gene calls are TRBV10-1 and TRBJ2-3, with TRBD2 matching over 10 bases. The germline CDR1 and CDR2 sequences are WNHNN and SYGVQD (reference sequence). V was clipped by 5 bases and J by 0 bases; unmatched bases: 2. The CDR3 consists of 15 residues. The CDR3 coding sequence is TGCGCCAGCAGTCCGACTAGCGGGAGCACAGATACGCAGTATTTT. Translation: CASSPTSGSTDTQYF.

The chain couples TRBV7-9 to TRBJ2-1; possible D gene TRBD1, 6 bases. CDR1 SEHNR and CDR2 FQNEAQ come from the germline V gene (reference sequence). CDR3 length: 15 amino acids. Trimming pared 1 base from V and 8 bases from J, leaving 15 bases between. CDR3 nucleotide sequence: TGTGCCAGCAGCTTAGGACAGGTGGTCGGACATGAGCAGTTCTTC. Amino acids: CASSLGQVVGHEQFF.

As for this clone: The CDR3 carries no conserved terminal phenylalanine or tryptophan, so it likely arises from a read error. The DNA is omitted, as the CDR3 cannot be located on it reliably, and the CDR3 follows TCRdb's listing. CDR3 region: CASSGVGSYPG. This sequence joins TRBV9 and TRBJ1-1. From germline, CDR1 is SGDLS and CDR2 YYNGEE. The CDR3 is 11 residues long, counting both termini.

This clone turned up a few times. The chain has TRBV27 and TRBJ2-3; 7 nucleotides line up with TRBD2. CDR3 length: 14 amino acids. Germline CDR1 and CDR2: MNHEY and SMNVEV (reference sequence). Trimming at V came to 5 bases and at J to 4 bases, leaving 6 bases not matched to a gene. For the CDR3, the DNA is TGTGCCAGCAGTATCAAGACTAGCCCAGATACGCAGTATTTT. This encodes CASSIKTSPDTQYF.

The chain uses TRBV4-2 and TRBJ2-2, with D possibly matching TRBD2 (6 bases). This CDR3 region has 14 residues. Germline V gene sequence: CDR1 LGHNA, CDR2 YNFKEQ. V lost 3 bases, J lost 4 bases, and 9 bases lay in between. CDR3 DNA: TGTGCCAGCAGCCATCTAGCGAGCACCGGGGAGCTGTTTTTT. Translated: CASSHLASTGELFF.

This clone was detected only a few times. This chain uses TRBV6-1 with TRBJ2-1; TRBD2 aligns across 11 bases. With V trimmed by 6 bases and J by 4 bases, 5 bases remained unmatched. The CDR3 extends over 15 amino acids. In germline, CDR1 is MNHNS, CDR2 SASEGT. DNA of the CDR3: TGTGCCAGCAGAGAGGGACTAGCGGAATACAATGAGCAGTTCTTC. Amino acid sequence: CASREGLAEYNEQFF.

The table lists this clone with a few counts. The CDR3 nucleotides read TGTGCCAGCAGTGCCACAAGAACTGGAAACACCATATATTTT. The encoded protein is CASSATRTGNTIYF. The V call is TRBV2, the J call TRBJ1-3, with D hard to call. V dropped 4 bases and J dropped 2 bases, with 9 bases sitting between them. The CDR3 sequence is 14 residues long. Per the germline V gene, CDR1 is SNHLY and CDR2 is FYNNEI. The variable domain in full, with the rest retrieved from reference TRBV2 and TRBJ1-3, is EPEVTQTPSHQVTQMGQEVILRCVPISNHLYFYWYRQILGQKVEFLVSFYNNEISEKSEIFDDQFSVERPDGSNFTLKIRSTKLEDSAMYFCASSATRTGNTIYFGEGSWLTVV.

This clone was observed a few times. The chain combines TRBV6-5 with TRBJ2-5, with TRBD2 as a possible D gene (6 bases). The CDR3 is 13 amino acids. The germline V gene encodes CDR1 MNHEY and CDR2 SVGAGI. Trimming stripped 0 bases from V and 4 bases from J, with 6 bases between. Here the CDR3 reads CASSYSGGETQYF. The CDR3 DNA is TGTGCCAGCAGTTACTCCGGGGGAGAGACCCAGTACTTC.

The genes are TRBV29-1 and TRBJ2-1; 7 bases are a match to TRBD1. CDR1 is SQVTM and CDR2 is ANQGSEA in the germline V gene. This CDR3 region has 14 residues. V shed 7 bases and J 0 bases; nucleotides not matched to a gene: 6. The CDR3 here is CSARDRSSYNEQFF. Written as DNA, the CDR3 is TGCAGCGCCCGGGACAGAAGCTCCTACAATGAGCAGTTCTTC.

The DNA of the CDR3 is TGTGCCAGCAGTGAGAAACCGACGACTAGCGGGAGGTCCCCCGGGGAGCTGTTTTTT. As protein: CASSEKPTTSGRSPGELFF. The gene calls are TRBV6-1 and TRBJ2-2; TRBD2 aligns across 13 bases. The CDR3 is 19 amino acids. The V segment lost 3 bases and the J segment 6 bases; nucleotides outside the gene matches: 13. From germline, CDR1 is MNHNS and CDR2 SASEGT.

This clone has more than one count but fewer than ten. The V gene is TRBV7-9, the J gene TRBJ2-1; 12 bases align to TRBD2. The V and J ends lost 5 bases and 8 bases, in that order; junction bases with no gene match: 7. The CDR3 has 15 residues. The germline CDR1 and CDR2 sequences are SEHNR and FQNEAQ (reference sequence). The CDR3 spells CASSRLAGEGDEQFF. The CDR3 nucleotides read TGTGCCAGCAGCAGACTAGCGGGAGAGGGGGATGAGCAGTTCTTC.

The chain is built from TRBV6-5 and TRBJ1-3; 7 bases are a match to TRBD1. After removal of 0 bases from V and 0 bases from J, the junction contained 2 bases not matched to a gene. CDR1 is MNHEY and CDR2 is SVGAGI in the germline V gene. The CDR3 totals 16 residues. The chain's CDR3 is CASSYSDRLSGNTIYF. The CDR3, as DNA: TGTGCCAGCAGTTACTCGGACAGGCTCTCTGGAAACACCATATATTTT.

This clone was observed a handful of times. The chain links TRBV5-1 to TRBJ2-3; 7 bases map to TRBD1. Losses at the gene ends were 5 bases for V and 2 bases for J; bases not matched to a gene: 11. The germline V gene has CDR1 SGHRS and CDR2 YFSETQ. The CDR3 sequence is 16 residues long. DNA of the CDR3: TGCGCCAGCAGTTTGAACAGGGGACCACACACAGATACGCAGTATTTT. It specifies CASSLNRGPHTDTQYF.